This is a list of T cell receptor beta chains from one sample in a study of identical twins. TCRdb re-called the 5' RACE reads through MiXCR, storing one row per CDR3 protein. The table has about 530,000 distinct CDR3 sequences, roughly 15% seen once. The data also belong to a second study, concerning yellow fever vaccine responses in identical twins.

Sequenced: CD4+ T cells sorted from blood. The receptor source for this set is a woman younger than 35 in good health. CDR3s include the opening cysteine and the closing phenylalanine or tryptophan. Fields, in order: J gene, D gene, clone size, V gene, CDR3 DNA, CDR3 protein. The D gene is left open where the match is weak. Not every row has a clone size; where given, it reads once, few, many or a size class.

TRBJ2-1 TRBD2 - TRBV12-3/TRBV12-4 TGTGCCAGCAGTTTAACGACGGCGGGAGGTAGTGAGCAGTTCTTC CASSLTTAGGSEQFF
TRBJ1-1 - many TRBV12-3/TRBV12-4 TGTGCCAGCAGTTTGGGGGGCGCGTTTGGCACTGAAGCTTTCTTT CASSLGGAFGTEAFF
TRBJ1-3 - - TRBV6-5 TGTGCCAGCAGTTACGGCGCCGACGGAAACACCATATATTTT CASSYGADGNTIYF
TRBJ1-2 TRBD1 - TRBV28 TGTGCCAGCAGTTTTTACCCGGCAGGGGGCGAGGGCTACACCTTC CASSFYPAGGEGYTF
TRBJ1-6 TRBD1 few TRBV20-1 TGCAGTGCTCGGACAGGGAATTCACCCCTCCACTTT CSARTGNSPLHF
TRBJ1-5 - few TRBV4-1 TGCGCCAGCAGCCGGGACTCCTGGGAGGGGAACCAGCCCCAGCATTTT CASSRDSWEGNQPQHF
TRBJ2-5 TRBD1 - TRBV27 TGTGCCAGCAGCGAACTGGGACAGAAGTCACAAGAGACCCAGTACTTC CASSELGQKSQETQYF
TRBJ1-1 - - TRBV29-1 TGCAGCGTTGAACGTCGCGCAGTGAACACTGAAGCTTTCTTT CSVERRAVNTEAFF
TRBJ2-3 - few TRBV12-3/TRBV12-4 TGTGCCAGCAGTCTACGGACTCGAACTAGCACAGATACGCAGTATTTT CASSLRTRTSTDTQYF
TRBJ2-1 - few TRBV3-1 TGTGCCAGCAGCAACAGCCTTCTGGGGAATGAGCAGTTCTTC CASSNSLLGNEQFF
TRBJ1-2 - many TRBV29-1 TGCAGCGTTGGCCCCACAGGGAAGGAAGGCTACACCTTC CSVGPTGKEGYTF
TRBJ2-7 TRBD2 once TRBV29-1 TGCAGCGTTGGGGGTAGCGGGATCGGCTACGAGCAGTACTTC CSVGGSGIGYEQYF
TRBJ2-4 - - TRBV28 TGTGCCAGCGGCGGAAGAGGGAACATTCAGTACTTC CASGGRGNIQYF
TRBJ2-1 - few TRBV7-9 TGTGCCAGCAGCTTAGCCTGGCGAAGCTCCTACAATGAGCAGTTCTTC CASSLAWRSSYNEQFF
TRBJ2-1 - - TRBV24-1 TGTGCCACCAGTAAACAGCACAATGAGCAGTTCTTC CATSKQHNEQFF
TRBJ1-4 TRBD1 - TRBV12-3/TRBV12-4 TGTGCCAGCAGGCCGGGACAGGGCGGAGGAGAAAAACTGTTTTTT CASRPGQGGGEKLFF
TRBJ1-6 TRBD1 few TRBV12-3/TRBV12-4 TGTGCCAGCAGTTCCGGGACAGGGGGTTCACCCCTCCACTTT CASSSGTGGSPLHF
TRBJ1-6 - few TRBV12-3/TRBV12-4 TGTGCCAGCAGTTTTGGAGGGAGTAATTCACCCCTCCACTTT CASSFGGSNSPLHF
TRBJ2-7 TRBD2 - TRBV12-3/TRBV12-4 TGTGCCAGCAGTGGGGGGACTAGCGGGAATGGTCGGCAGTACTTC CASSGGTSGNGRQYF
TRBJ1-5 - few TRBV3-1 TGTGCCAGCAGCCAAGAGAAGGGGGGGGGTCAGCCCCAGCATTTT CASSQEKGGGQPQHF
TRBJ2-2 TRBD1 - TRBV10-3 TGTGCCATCAGTGGGACAGGGACAACCGGGGAGCTGTTTTTT CAISGTGTTGELFF
TRBJ2-3 TRBD1 - TRBV5-6 TGTGCCAGCAGCTTTTGGGACAGGGAGGCAGATACGCAGTATTTT CASSFWDREADTQYF
TRBJ2-7 - few TRBV5-1 TGCGCCAGCCTCCCAACCCCAGAAGGCTACGAGCAGTACTTC CASLPTPEGYEQYF
TRBJ2-7 - once TRBV3-1 TGTGCCAGCAGCCAAGATAGGGCTTCCGTAGGGGAGCAGTACTTC CASSQDRASVGEQYF
TRBJ2-3 - once TRBV15 TGTGCCACCAGCAGAGAGTTAGGGGGTAGCGGAGATAAAGCAGATACGCAGTATTTT CATSRELGGSGDKADTQYF
TRBJ2-2 - - TRBV20-1 TGCAGTGCTAGAGAACCCACCGGGGAGCTGTTTTTT CSAREPTGELFF
TRBJ2-3 - - TRBV6-1 TGTGCCACAACTGTGCGGTGGGGAACTACCACAGATACGCAGTATTTT CATTVRWGTTTDTQYF
TRBJ2-5 - few TRBV6-1 TGTGCCAGCACTCCCGGACCCCTGCAAGAGACCCAGTACTTC CASTPGPLQETQYF
TRBJ2-2 - few TRBV20-1 TGCAGTGGCAGGTTCCAGGGATCCTACACCGGGGAGCTGTTTTTT CSGRFQGSYTGELFF
TRBJ2-3 TRBD2 few TRBV10-1 TGCGCCAGCAGGGGGGGGGTTCCTGATACGCAGTATTTT CASRGGVPDTQYF